The 13 T cell receptor beta chains below come from one sample, sequenced in a study of metastatic and nonmetastatic thyroid tumors. Among the patients, none had received any treatment before thyroid surgery. MiXCR re-clonotyped the PCR reads for TCRdb. Here the sample spans roughly 40,000 clones, about 19% being singletons. The sequenced material came from tumor tissue. Receptors originate from a female donor with papillary thyroid cancer or a benign thyroid nodule (not recorded which). Some clones in this sample may be carry-over from other donors' samples.

The rearrangement uses TRBV11-2 and TRBJ1-2; D is ambiguous. CDR3 length: 16 amino acids. Germline V gene data show CDR1 as SGHAT and CDR2 as FQNNGV. V lost 1 base and J lost 8, with 20 bases in between. CDR3 in amino acids: CASSLGGRGISEGYTF. The CDR3 DNA reads as TGTGCCAGCAGCTTAGGGGGTCGCGGGATCTCAGAGGGCTACACCTTC.

This clone was recorded many times. The chain links TRBV6-1 to TRBJ2-3; 8 bases agree with TRBD1. CDR1 and CDR2 (germline): MNHNS, SASEGT. The CDR3 is 15 amino acids. J gave up 5 bases and V 6 bases, and 10 bases lay outside the gene matches. The CDR3 region is CASSHQDRVEDTQYF. The CDR3 coding sequence is TGTGCCAGCAGCCACCAGGACAGGGTGGAAGATACGCAGTATTTT.

In regard to this clone: Different DNA sequences within this sample yield the same CDR3. The V and J genes are TRBV6-4 and TRBJ2-7; TRBD1 matches 7 bases. V gave up 0 bases and J gave up 7 bases; unmatched junction bases: 21. Germline V gene lookup returns CDR1 MRHNA and CDR2 SNTAGT. There are 19 residues in the CDR3. Here the CDR3 DNA reads TGTGCCAGCAGTGACTCGACAGGGAATCGGGTCCGTGGTTGCAATGAGCAGTACTTC. It translates to CASSDSTGNRVRGCNEQYF.

Details on this clone: The junction and the germline gene differ at one end; a read error may be behind it. This chain joins TRBV20-1 and TRBJ1-1; no reliable D call. CDR3 length: 15 residues. The germline CDR1 and CDR2 sequences are DFQATT and SNEGSKA (reference sequence). The CDR3: CSARRAARGCTEAFF. CDR3 DNA: TGCAGTGCTAGACGGGCGGCTCGGGGTTGCACTGAGGCTTTCTTT.

About this clone itself: This may be a read error, as it is one base from a much larger clone. This rearrangement joins TRBV29-1 to TRBJ2-7, with D unclear. V lost 4 bases and J lost 0, with 7 bases in between. The germline CDR1 and CDR2 sequences are SQVTM and ANQGSEA. CDR3 size: 12 residues. The CDR3 DNA reads as TGCAGCGTTGGTTTCGTCTCCTACGAGCAGTACTTC. Translated: CSVGFVSYEQYF.

Ten or more counts support this clone. The rearrangement joins TRBV5-1 to TRBJ2-5, with D possibly TRBD2 on 7 matching bases. Germline loops: CDR1 SGHRS, CDR2 YFSETQ. V was shortened by 1 base and J by 3 bases, with 16 bases between the two germline ends. This CDR3 comprises 16 residues. CDR3 sequence: CASSLWGRGIEETQYF. The CDR3 DNA is TGCGCCAGCAGCTTGTGGGGGAGGGGGATAGAAGAGACCCAGTACTTC. Supplemented by reference TRBV5-1 and TRBJ2-5, the full variable domain reads KAGVTQTPRYLIKTRGQQVTLSCSPISGHRSVSWYQQTPGQGLQFLFEYFSETQRNKGNFPGRFSGRQFSNSRSEMNVSTLELGDSALYLCASSLWGRGIEETQYFGPGTRLLVL.

This clone was detected ten times or more. This chain connects TRBV12-3 or TRBV12-4 to TRBJ1-2, with D uncertain. The CDR3 sequence is 14 residues long. Trimming pared 3 bases from V and 7 bases from J, leaving 15 bases between. DNA for the CDR3: TGTGCCAGCAGTTTCTTAGGGTTAGATTCTGGCTACACCTTC. Translation gives CASSFLGLDSGYTF.

There are many counts of this clone. V gene TRBV19 combines with J gene TRBJ2-5; D is perhaps TRBD2 (6 bases). CDR1 LNHDA and CDR2 SQIVND come from the germline V gene (reference sequence). The CDR3 sequence is 13 residues long. Trimming took off 7 bases at V and 5 bases at J, with 14 bases between the two ends. The CDR3 coding sequence is TGTGCCAGTAACTCGGGAGTAGGGGAGACCCAGTACTTC. Protein product: CASNSGVGETQYF. Full variable domain (remainder filled in from reference TRBV19 and TRBJ2-5): DGGITQSPKYLFRKEGQNVTLSCEQNLNHDAMYWYRQDPGQGLRLIYYSQIVNDFQKGDIAEGYSVSREKKESFPLTVTSAQKNPTAFYLCASNSGVGETQYFGPGTRLLVL.

This clone has ten or more counts. The rearrangement joins TRBV15 to TRBJ1-1; D uncertain. The V end lost 1 base, the J end lost 3 bases, and 6 bases lay between the germline ends. This CDR3 comprises 13 residues. Germline loops: CDR1 LNHNV, CDR2 YYDKDF (reference sequence). The CDR3 bases are TGTGCCACCAGCAGAGGCAGAGACACTGAAGCTTTCTTT. Its translation is CATSRGRDTEAFF.

The chain recombines TRBV7-6 with TRBJ2-7, with D tentatively TRBD2 (6 bases). The CDR3 runs 13 residues. The V end lost 5 bases, the J end lost 3 bases, and 11 bases lay between the germline ends. CDR1 and CDR2 (germline): SGHVS, FNYEAQ. CDR3 coding DNA: TGTGCCAGCAGCCGCGGGACTTTCTACGAGCAGTACTTC. Amino acids: CASSRGTFYEQYF.

This clone was seen many times. The genes are TRBV6-1 and TRBJ1-5; maybe TRBD1 (6 bases). V lost 5 bases to trimming and J lost 2 bases, with 13 bases between them. The CDR3 length is 15 residues. Germline CDR1 and CDR2: MNHNS and SASEGT. The CDR3 protein is CASSSDRRGNQPQHF. The CDR3 DNA reads TGTGCCAGCAGTTCCGACAGGAGGGGCAATCAGCCCCAGCATTTT.

This clone has a count of ten or more. This chain joins TRBV18 and TRBJ2-3; D is uncertain. The V gene lost 6 bases and the J gene lost 2 bases, with 12 bases spanning the gap. Germline V gene sequence: CDR1 KGHSH, CDR2 LQKENI. This CDR3 contains 14 residues. The CDR3: CASSPPTNTDTQYF. Here the CDR3 DNA reads TGTGCCAGCTCTCCGCCCACCAACACAGATACGCAGTATTTT.

The chain carries TRBV28 and TRBJ1-2, with TRBD1 identical over 11 bases. CDR3 length: 14 residues. Germline-derived CDR1 and CDR2 are MDHEN and SYDVKM. The CDR3 spells CESSLGPGTGGLTF. DNA of the CDR3: TGTGAAAGCAGTTTAGGGCCCGGGACAGGGGGACTCACCTTC.